This T cell receptor beta chain was identified during a study of shared clonotypes between healthy human individuals. Method: immunoSEQ multiplex PCR; TCRdb's copy keeps in-frame clones and lacks some. Among approximately 1,000,000 clones listed, about 72% were seen once. Every donor was a Caucasian adult from Nashville, Tennessee. Germline V CDR1 and CDR2: LNHNV, YYDKDF (reference sequence). The length of the CDR3 is 15 residues. V lost 0 bases to trimming and J lost 3 bases, with 12 bases between them. The chain couples TRBV15 to TRBJ2-7; D uncertain. The sample comprised memory CD4+ T cells from PBMCs. As for subset: CD45RA-negative fraction. This TCR was sampled from a man aged 18 to 30 in good health. Some clones in this sample may be carry-over from other donors' samples. The CDR3 spells CATSRDRTRYYEQYF. CDR3 sequence (DNA): TGTGCCACCAGCAGAGATCGGACCAGATACTACGAGCAGTACTTC.